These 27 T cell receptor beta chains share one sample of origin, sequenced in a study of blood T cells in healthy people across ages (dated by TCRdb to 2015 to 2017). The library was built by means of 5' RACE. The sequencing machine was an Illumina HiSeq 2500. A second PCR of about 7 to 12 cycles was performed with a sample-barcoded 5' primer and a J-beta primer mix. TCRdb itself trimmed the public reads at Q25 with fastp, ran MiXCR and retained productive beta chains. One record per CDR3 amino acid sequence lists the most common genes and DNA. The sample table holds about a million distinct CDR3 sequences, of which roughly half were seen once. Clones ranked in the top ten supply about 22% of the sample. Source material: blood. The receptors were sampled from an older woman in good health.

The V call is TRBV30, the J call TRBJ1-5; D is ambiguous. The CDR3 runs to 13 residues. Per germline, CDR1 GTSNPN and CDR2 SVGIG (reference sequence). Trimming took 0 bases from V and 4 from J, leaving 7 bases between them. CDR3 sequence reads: CAWSVPQNQPQHF. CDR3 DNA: TGTGCCTGGAGTGTCCCCCAAAATCAGCCCCAGCATTTT.

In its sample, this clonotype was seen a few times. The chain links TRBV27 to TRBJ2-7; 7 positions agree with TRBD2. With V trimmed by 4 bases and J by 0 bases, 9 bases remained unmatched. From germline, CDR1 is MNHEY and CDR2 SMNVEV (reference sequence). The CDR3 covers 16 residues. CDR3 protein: CASSYSSGSFSYEQYF. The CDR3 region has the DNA TGTGCCAGCAGTTATAGTAGCGGGTCGTTCTCCTACGAGCAGTACTTC.

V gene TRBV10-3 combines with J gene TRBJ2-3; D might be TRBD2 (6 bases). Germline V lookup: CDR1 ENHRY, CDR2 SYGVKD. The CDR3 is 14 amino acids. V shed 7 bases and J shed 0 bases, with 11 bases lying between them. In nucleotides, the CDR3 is TGTGCCATCATGTCGGGAGTTAGCACAGATACGCAGTATTTT. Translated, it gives CAIMSGVSTDTQYF.

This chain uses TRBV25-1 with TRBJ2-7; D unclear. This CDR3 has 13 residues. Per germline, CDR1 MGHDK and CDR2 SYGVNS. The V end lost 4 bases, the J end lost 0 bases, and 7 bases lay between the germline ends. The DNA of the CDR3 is TGTGCCAGCAGTGCTACTGCCTCCTACGAGCAGTACTTC. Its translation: CASSATASYEQYF.

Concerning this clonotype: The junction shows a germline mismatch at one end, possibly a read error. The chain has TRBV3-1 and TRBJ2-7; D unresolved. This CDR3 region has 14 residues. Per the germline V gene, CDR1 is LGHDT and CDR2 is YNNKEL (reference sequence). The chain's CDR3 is CAGSQLGPSYEQYF. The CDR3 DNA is TGTGCCGGCAGTCAACTCGGTCCTTCCTACGAGCAGTACTTC.

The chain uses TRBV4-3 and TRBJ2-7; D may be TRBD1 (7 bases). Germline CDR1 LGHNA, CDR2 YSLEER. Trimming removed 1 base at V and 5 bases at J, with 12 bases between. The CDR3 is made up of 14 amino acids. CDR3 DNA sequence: TGCGCCAGCAGCCAAGTGGGGGGACAGAACGAGCAGTACTTC. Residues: CASSQVGGQNEQYF.

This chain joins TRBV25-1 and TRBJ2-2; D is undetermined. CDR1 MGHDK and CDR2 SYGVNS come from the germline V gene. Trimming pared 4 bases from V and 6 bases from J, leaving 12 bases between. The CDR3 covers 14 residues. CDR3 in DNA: TGTGCCAGCAGTGGAGAGTTTAAGTCCGGGGAGCTGTTTTTT. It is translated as CASSGEFKSGELFF.

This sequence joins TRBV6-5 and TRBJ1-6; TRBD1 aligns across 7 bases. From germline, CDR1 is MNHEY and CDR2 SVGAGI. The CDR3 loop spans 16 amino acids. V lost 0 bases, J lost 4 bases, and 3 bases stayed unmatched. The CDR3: CASSYSTGLYNSPLHF. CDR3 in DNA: TGTGCCAGCAGTTACTCGACAGGGTTATATAATTCACCCCTCCACTTT.

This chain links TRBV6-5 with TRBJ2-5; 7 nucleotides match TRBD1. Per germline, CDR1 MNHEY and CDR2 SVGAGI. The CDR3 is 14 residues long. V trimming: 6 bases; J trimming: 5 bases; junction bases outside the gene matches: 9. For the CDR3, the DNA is TGTGCCAGCAGGAGGAACAGGGGTTCGGAGACCCAGTACTTC. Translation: CASRRNRGSETQYF.

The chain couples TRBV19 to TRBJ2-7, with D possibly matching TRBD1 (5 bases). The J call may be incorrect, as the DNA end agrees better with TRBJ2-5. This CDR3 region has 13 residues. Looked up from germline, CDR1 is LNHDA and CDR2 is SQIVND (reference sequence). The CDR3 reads CASSLQVMETQYF. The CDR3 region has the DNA TGTGCCAGTAGTTTACAGGTGATGGAGACCCAGTACTTC.

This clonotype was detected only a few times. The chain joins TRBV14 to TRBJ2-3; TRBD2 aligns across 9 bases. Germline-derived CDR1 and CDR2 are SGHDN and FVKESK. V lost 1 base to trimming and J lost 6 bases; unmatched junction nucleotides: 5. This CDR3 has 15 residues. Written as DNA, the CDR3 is TGTGCCAGCAGCCAAGTAGCGGGAGCTAGTGATACGCAGTATTTT. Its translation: CASSQVAGASDTQYF.

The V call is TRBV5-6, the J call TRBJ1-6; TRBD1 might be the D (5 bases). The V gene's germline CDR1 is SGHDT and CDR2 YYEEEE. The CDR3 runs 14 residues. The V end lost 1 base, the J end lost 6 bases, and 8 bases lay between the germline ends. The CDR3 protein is CASSLRGSNSPLHF. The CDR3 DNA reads TGTGCCAGCAGCTTGCGGGGGAGTAATTCACCCCTCCACTTT.

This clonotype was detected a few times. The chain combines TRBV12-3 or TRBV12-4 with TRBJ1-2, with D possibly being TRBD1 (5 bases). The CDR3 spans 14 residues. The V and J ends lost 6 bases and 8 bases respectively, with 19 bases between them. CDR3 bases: TGTGCCAGCAGGGACGGGGAAGGGGAGGTCGGCTACACCTTC. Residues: CASRDGEGEVGYTF.

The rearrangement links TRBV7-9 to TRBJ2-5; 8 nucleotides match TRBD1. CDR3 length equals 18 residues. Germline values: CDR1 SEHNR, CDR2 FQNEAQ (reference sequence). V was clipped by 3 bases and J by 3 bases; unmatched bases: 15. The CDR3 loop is CASSFGVINGQGKETQYF. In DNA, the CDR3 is TGTGCCAGCAGCTTCGGCGTCATCAACGGACAGGGTAAAGAGACCCAGTACTTC.

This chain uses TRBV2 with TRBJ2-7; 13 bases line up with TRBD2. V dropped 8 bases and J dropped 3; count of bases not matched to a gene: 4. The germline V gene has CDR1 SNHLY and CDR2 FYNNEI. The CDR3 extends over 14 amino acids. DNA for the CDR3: TGTGCCAGCGGGGGACTAGCGGGGTTCTACGAGCAGTACTTC. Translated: CASGGLAGFYEQYF.

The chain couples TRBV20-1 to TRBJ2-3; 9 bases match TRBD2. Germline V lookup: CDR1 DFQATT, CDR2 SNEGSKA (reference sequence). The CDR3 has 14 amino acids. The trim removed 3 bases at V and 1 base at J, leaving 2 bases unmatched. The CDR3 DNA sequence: TGCAGTGCTAGCCCTAGCGGGGGCACAGATACGCAGTATTTT. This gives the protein CSASPSGGTDTQYF.

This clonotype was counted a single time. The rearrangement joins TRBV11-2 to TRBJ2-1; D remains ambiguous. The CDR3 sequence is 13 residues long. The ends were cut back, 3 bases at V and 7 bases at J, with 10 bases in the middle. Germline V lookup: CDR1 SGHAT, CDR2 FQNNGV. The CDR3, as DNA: TGTGCCAGCAGCTTTCCTATTATAAATGAGCAGTTCTTC. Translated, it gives CASSFPIINEQFF. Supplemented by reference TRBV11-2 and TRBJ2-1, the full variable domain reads EAGVAQSPRYKIIEKRQSVAFWCNPISGHATLYWYQQILGQGPKLLIQFQNNGVVDDSQLPKDRFSAERLKGVDSTLKIQPAKLEDSAVYLCASSFPIINEQFFGPGTRLTVL.

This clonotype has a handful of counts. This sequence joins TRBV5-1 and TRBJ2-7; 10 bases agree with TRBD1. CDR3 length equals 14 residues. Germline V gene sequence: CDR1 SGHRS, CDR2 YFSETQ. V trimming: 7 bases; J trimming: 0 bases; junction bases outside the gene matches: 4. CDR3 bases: TGCGCCAGCGGACGGGACAGGGGCTCCTACGAGCAGTACTTC. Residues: CASGRDRGSYEQYF.

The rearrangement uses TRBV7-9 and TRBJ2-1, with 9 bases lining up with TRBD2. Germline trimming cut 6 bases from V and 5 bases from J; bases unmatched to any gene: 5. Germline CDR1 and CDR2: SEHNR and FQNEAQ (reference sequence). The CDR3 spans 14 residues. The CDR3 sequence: CASRIAGADNEQFF. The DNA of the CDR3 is TGTGCCAGCAGAATAGCGGGGGCAGACAATGAGCAGTTCTTC.

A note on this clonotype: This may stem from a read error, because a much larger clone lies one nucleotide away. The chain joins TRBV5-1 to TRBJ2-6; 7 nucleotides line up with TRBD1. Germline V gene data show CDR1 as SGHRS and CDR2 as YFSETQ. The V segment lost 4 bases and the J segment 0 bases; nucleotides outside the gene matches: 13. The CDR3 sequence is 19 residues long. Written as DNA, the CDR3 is TGCGCCAGCAGCCCTCAGGGGGTTAATATTCCCTCTGGGGCCAACGTCCTGACTTTC. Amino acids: CASSPQGVNIPSGANVLTF.

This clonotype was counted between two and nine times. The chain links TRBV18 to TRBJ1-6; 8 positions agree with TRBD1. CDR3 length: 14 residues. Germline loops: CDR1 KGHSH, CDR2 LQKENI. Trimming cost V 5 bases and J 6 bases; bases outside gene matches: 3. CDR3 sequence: CASSSDRANSPLHF. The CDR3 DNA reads TGTGCCAGCTCATCGGACAGGGCTAATTCACCCCTCCACTTT.

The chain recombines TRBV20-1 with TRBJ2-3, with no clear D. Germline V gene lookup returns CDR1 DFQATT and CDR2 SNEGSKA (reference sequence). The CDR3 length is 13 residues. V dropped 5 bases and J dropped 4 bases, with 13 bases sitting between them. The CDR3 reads CSASNSRADTQYF. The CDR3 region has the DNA TGCAGTGCTTCAAACTCTAGGGCAGATACGCAGTATTTT.

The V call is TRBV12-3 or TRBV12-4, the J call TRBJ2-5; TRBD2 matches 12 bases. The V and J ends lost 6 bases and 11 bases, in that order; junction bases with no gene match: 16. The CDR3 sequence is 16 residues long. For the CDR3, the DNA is TGTGCCAGCAGCCCGACTAGCGGGAGCCCTTACTACGTGCAGTACTTC. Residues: CASSPTSGSPYYVQYF.

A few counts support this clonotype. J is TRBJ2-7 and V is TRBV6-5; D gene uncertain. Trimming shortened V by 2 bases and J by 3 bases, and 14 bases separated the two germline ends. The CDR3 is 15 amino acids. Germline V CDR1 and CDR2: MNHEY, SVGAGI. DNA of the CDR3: TGTGCCAGCAGTTACGATGCATCCTTAATCTACGAGCAGTACTTC. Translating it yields CASSYDASLIYEQYF.

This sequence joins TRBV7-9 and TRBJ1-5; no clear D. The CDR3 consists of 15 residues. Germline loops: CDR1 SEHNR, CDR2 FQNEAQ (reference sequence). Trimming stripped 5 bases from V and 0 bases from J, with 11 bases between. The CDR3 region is CASSVDGRSNQPQHF. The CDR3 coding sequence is TGTGCCAGCAGCGTGGACGGGCGTAGCAATCAGCCCCAGCATTTT.

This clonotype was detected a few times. The CDR3 bases are TGTGCCAGCAGCTCCTCCGGGGCGCCTTCATATGGCTACACCTTC. Translating it yields CASSSSGAPSYGYTF. The chain links TRBV7-9 to TRBJ1-2; a possible D gene is TRBD1 (5 bases). Deletions cut 4 bases from V and 5 bases from J, with 17 bases between. Germline assignment: CDR1 SEHNR and CDR2 FQNEAQ (reference sequence). The CDR3 extends over 15 amino acids.

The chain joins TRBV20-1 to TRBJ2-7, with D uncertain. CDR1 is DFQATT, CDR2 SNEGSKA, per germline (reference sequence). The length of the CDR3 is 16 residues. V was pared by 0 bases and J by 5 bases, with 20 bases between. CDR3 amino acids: CSARDHGPLRTHEQYF. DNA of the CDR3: TGCAGTGCTAGAGATCACGGTCCATTAAGGACCCACGAGCAGTACTTC.